Sequencing of this T cell receptor beta chain was carried out in a study of blood T cell repertoires in COVID-19. As concerns this clone: At one end, the junction sequence differs from germline, possibly due to a read error.

Germline CDR1 reads SNHLY; CDR2 reads FYNNEI. The CDR3 is made up of 15 amino acids. The method was immunoSEQ multiplex PCR; TCRdb's version includes in-frame clones alone and lacks a portion of them. The repertoire has some 140,000 clones, 84% of them found once; the top ten carry 1.4% to 1.5%. The sample comprised peripheral blood. The receptor was isolated from a man aged 60-69 years with acute or convalescent COVID-19. This chain joins TRBV2 and TRBJ1-1; 7 nucleotides match TRBD1. This CDR3 reads CASSEEGGGGTEAFF. The CDR3 DNA reads as TGTGCCAGCAGCGAAGAAGGGGGCGGCGGCACTGAAGCTTTCTTT.